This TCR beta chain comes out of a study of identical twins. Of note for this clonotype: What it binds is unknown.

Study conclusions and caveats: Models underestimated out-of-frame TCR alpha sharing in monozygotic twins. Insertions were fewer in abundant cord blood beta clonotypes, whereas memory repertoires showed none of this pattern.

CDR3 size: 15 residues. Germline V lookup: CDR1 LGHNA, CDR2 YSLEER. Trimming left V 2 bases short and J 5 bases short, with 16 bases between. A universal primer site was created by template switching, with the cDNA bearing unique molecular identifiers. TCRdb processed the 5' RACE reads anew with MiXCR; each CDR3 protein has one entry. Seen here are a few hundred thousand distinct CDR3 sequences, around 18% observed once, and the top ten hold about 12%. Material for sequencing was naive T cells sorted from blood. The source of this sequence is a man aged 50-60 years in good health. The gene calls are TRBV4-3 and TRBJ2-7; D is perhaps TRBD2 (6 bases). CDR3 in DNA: TGCGCCAGCAGCCAATCTGATTCACGGAGGGACGAGCAGTACTTC. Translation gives CASSQSDSRRDEQYF.